This is a list of T cell receptor beta chains from one sample in a study of blood T cell repertoires in COVID-19. The protocol was immunoSEQ multiplex PCR, while the TCRdb copy is restricted to in-frame clones and leaves out a portion. The sample yields roughly 100,000 clones, less than 90% seen once. What was sequenced was peripheral blood. The receptors were sampled from a man older than 75 with acute or convalescent COVID-19. The CDR3 runs from the conserved cysteine through the conserved F or W. Fields, in order: V gene, J gene, clone size, D gene, CDR3 protein, CDR3 DNA. The D gene is left open where the match is weak. Size values are once, few and many counts, or a class for expanded clones, and some rows have none.

v_call: TRBV24-1; j_call: TRBJ1-4; clone_size: few; d_call: -; cdr3_aa: CATSDSTGNNEKLFF; cdr3_nt: TGTGCCACCAGTGATTCCACAGGGAATAATGAAAAACTGTTTTTT
v_call: TRBV7-3; j_call: TRBJ2-3; clone_size: -; d_call: TRBD2; cdr3_aa: CASSSEGPAGGADTQYF; cdr3_nt: TGTGCCAGCAGCTCCGAGGGTCCGGCGGGAGGTGCAGATACGCAGTATTTT
v_call: TRBV6-6; j_call: TRBJ1-2; clone_size: -; d_call: TRBD1; cdr3_aa: CASSLDRARLDYGYTF; cdr3_nt: TGTGCCAGCAGCTTGGACAGGGCTCGGTTGGACTATGGCTACACCTTC
v_call: TRBV19; j_call: TRBJ1-3; clone_size: -; d_call: -; cdr3_aa: CASSPQGFAGNTIYF; cdr3_nt: TGTGCCAGTAGTCCGCAGGGATTTGCAGGCAACACCATATATTTT
v_call: TRBV6-5; j_call: TRBJ1-6; clone_size: -; d_call: TRBD1; cdr3_aa: CASSLGDRVHSPLHF; cdr3_nt: TGTGCCAGCAGTCTCGGGGACAGGGTGCATTCACCCCTCCACTTT
v_call: TRBV5-1; j_call: TRBJ2-1; clone_size: -; d_call: -; cdr3_aa: CASSLAPSSNEQFF; cdr3_nt: TGCGCCAGCAGCTTGGCCCCTAGCTCCAATGAGCAGTTCTTC
v_call: TRBV6-1; j_call: TRBJ2-7; clone_size: -; d_call: TRBD1; cdr3_aa: CASSDFRQGSSYEQYF; cdr3_nt: TGTGCCAGCAGTGATTTTCGACAGGGATCCTCCTACGAGCAGTACTTC
v_call: TRBV5-6; j_call: TRBJ2-1; clone_size: -; d_call: -; cdr3_aa: CASSQEGRPGRFF; cdr3_nt: TGTGCCAGCAGCCAGGAGGGACGGCCTGGTCGGTTCTTC
v_call: TRBV15; j_call: TRBJ1-1; clone_size: -; d_call: -; cdr3_aa: CATSREGENTEAFF; cdr3_nt: TGTGCCACCAGCAGAGAAGGGGAGAACACTGAAGCTTTCTTT
v_call: TRBV6-1; j_call: TRBJ1-5; clone_size: -; d_call: -; cdr3_aa: CASSELQGNQPQHF; cdr3_nt: TGTGCCAGCAGTGAGCTACAGGGAAATCAGCCCCAGCATTTT
v_call: TRBV9; j_call: TRBJ2-5; clone_size: -; d_call: -; cdr3_aa: CASSVAPSGFQETQYF; cdr3_nt: TGTGCCAGCAGCGTAGCTCCGTCGGGGTTTCAAGAGACCCAGTACTTC
v_call: TRBV7-3; j_call: TRBJ2-5; clone_size: -; d_call: TRBD2; cdr3_aa: CASSLSPSGQETQYF; cdr3_nt: TGTGCCAGCAGCTTAAGTCCTAGCGGCCAAGAGACCCAGTACTTC
v_call: TRBV5-4; j_call: TRBJ1-1; clone_size: -; d_call: -; cdr3_aa: CASSLDSNTEAFF; cdr3_nt: TGTGCCAGCAGCTTGGACAGCAACACTGAAGCTTTCTTT
v_call: TRBV3-1/TRBV3-2; j_call: TRBJ2-7; clone_size: -; d_call: -; cdr3_aa: CASRPTGGEQYF; cdr3_nt: TGTGCCAGCAGACCGACCGGGGGCGAGCAGTACTTC
v_call: TRBV5-4; j_call: TRBJ2-7; clone_size: -; d_call: -; cdr3_aa: CASSLETETKQYF; cdr3_nt: TGTGCCAGCAGCTTGGAAACGGAGACGAAGCAGTACTTC
v_call: TRBV28; j_call: TRBJ2-4; clone_size: -; d_call: -; cdr3_aa: CASSLIGVGKNIQYF; cdr3_nt: TGTGCCAGCAGCCTCATAGGAGTGGGCAAAAACATTCAGTACTTC
v_call: TRBV30; j_call: TRBJ2-1; clone_size: -; d_call: -; cdr3_aa: CAWSVWRGNNEQFF; cdr3_nt: TGTGCCTGGAGTGTATGGCGCGGGAACAATGAGCAGTTCTTC
v_call: TRBV7-2; j_call: TRBJ2-1; clone_size: -; d_call: -; cdr3_aa: CASSVGSALGYEQFF; cdr3_nt: TGTGCCAGCAGCGTAGGCTCCGCCCTAGGTTATGAGCAGTTCTTC
v_call: TRBV19; j_call: TRBJ2-7; clone_size: once; d_call: -; cdr3_aa: CASSTTRGYEQYF; cdr3_nt: TGTGCCAGTAGCACGACTAGGGGCTACGAGCAGTACTTC
v_call: TRBV19; j_call: TRBJ2-3; clone_size: -; d_call: TRBD2; cdr3_aa: CASSRPRTSGGNTQYF; cdr3_nt: TGTGCCAGTAGTAGGCCGAGGACTAGCGGGGGAAATACGCAGTATTTT
v_call: TRBV29-1; j_call: TRBJ1-1; clone_size: -; d_call: TRBD1; cdr3_aa: CSVDRGPGTEAFF; cdr3_nt: TGCAGCGTCGACAGGGGGCCGGGGACTGAAGCTTTCTTT
v_call: TRBV6-2/TRBV6-3; j_call: TRBJ2-7; clone_size: -; d_call: TRBD2; cdr3_aa: CASSYQSGTSWGYEQYF; cdr3_nt: TGTGCCAGCAGTTACCAATCCGGGACTAGCTGGGGCTACGAGCAGTACTTC
v_call: TRBV7-8; j_call: TRBJ2-7; clone_size: -; d_call: TRBD2; cdr3_aa: CASSLEGTSGGLYEQYF; cdr3_nt: TGTGCCAGCAGCTTAGAGGGGACTAGCGGGGGTCTCTACGAGCAGTACTTC
v_call: TRBV20-1; j_call: TRBJ2-3; clone_size: -; d_call: -; cdr3_aa: CSARGHRRQYF; cdr3_nt: TGCAGTGCTAGAGGGCATAGGAGGCAGTATTTT
v_call: TRBV5-1; j_call: TRBJ1-6; clone_size: -; d_call: TRBD1; cdr3_aa: CASSAGTVYNSPLHF; cdr3_nt: TGCGCCAGCAGCGCCGGGACAGTATATAATTCACCCCTCCACTTT
v_call: TRBV18; j_call: TRBJ2-2; clone_size: -; d_call: TRBD1; cdr3_aa: CASSPRQGSGELFF; cdr3_nt: TGTGCCAGCTCACCAAGACAGGGGTCCGGGGAGCTGTTTTTT
v_call: TRBV29-1; j_call: TRBJ2-3; clone_size: few; d_call: TRBD1; cdr3_aa: CSASRQGGPDTQYF; cdr3_nt: TGCAGCGCCTCGAGACAGGGGGGCCCAGATACGCAGTATTTT
v_call: TRBV7-2; j_call: TRBJ1-5; clone_size: once; d_call: -; cdr3_aa: CASSLRGSNQPQHF; cdr3_nt: TGTGCCAGCAGCCTCCGGGGTAGCAATCAGCCCCAGCATTTT
v_call: TRBV28; j_call: TRBJ1-4; clone_size: -; d_call: -; cdr3_aa: CASSDKGSNEKLFF; cdr3_nt: TGTGCCAGCAGTGACAAGGGGTCTAATGAAAAACTGTTTTTT
v_call: TRBV19; j_call: TRBJ2-2; clone_size: -; d_call: TRBD2; cdr3_aa: CASRQIAGANTGELFF; cdr3_nt: TGTGCCAGTAGGCAAATAGCGGGAGCCAACACCGGGGAGCTGTTTTTT
v_call: TRBV29-1; j_call: TRBJ2-7; clone_size: -; d_call: -; cdr3_aa: CSVGASAYEQYF; cdr3_nt: TGCAGCGTTGGGGCTAGCGCTTACGAGCAGTACTTC
v_call: TRBV3-1/TRBV3-2; j_call: TRBJ2-2; clone_size: -; d_call: TRBD2; cdr3_aa: CASSVRLAGITGELFF; cdr3_nt: TGTGCCAGCAGCGTCCGACTAGCGGGCATCACCGGGGAGCTGTTTTTT
v_call: TRBV4-3; j_call: TRBJ1-1; clone_size: once; d_call: TRBD1; cdr3_aa: CASSQGYRDRNMAFF; cdr3_nt: TGCGCCAGCAGCCAAGGGTACCGGGACAGGAATATGGCTTTCTTT
v_call: TRBV6-2/TRBV6-3; j_call: TRBJ1-2; clone_size: -; d_call: -; cdr3_aa: CASSYDGFGYTF; cdr3_nt: TGTGCCAGCAGTTACGACGGGTTTGGCTACACCTTC
v_call: TRBV6-2/TRBV6-3; j_call: TRBJ2-1; clone_size: once; d_call: TRBD2; cdr3_aa: CASSYSRGLAGGPSPFEQFF; cdr3_nt: TGTGCCAGCAGTTACTCTCGGGGACTAGCGGGAGGGCCATCCCCTTTTGAGCAGTTCTTC
v_call: TRBV4-1; j_call: TRBJ1-5; clone_size: -; d_call: -; cdr3_aa: CASSQDGSRDQPQHF; cdr3_nt: TGCGCCAGCAGCCAAGATGGGTCCAGGGATCAGCCCCAGCATTTT
v_call: TRBV20-1; j_call: TRBJ2-1; clone_size: -; d_call: TRBD2; cdr3_aa: CSASLAGDSNEQFF; cdr3_nt: TGCAGTGCTAGTCTGGCGGGAGATAGCAATGAGCAGTTCTTC
v_call: TRBV11-3; j_call: TRBJ2-7; clone_size: -; d_call: -; cdr3_aa: CASHHQFLWYEQYF; cdr3_nt: TGTGCCAGCCATCACCAATTTCTATGGTACGAGCAGTACTTC
v_call: TRBV30; j_call: TRBJ2-2; clone_size: -; d_call: -; cdr3_aa: CAWSGTSSGTGELFF; cdr3_nt: TGTGCCTGGAGTGGGACAAGCAGTGGGACCGGGGAGCTGTTTTTT
v_call: TRBV7-3; j_call: TRBJ2-2; clone_size: few; d_call: -; cdr3_aa: CASSLTGNTGELFF; cdr3_nt: TGTGCCAGCAGCTTGACAGGGAACACCGGGGAGCTGTTTTTT
v_call: TRBV4-3; j_call: TRBJ2-1; clone_size: once; d_call: -; cdr3_aa: CASSQGVVTEQFF; cdr3_nt: TGCGCCAGCAGCCAAGGTGTGGTTACAGAGCAGTTCTTC
v_call: TRBV2; j_call: TRBJ2-5; clone_size: -; d_call: -; cdr3_aa: CATMGGRETQYF; cdr3_nt: TGTGCCACTATGGGGGGTCGGGAGACCCAGTACTTC
v_call: TRBV11-1; j_call: TRBJ1-5; clone_size: few; d_call: -; cdr3_aa: CASSLGTATNQPQHF; cdr3_nt: TGTGCCAGCAGCTTAGGAACAGCCACTAATCAGCCCCAGCATTTT
v_call: TRBV7-8; j_call: TRBJ1-1; clone_size: -; d_call: -; cdr3_aa: CASSSSGPEAFF; cdr3_nt: TGTGCCAGCAGTTCTTCTGGGCCTGAAGCTTTCTTT
v_call: TRBV6-1; j_call: TRBJ1-6; clone_size: -; d_call: TRBD1; cdr3_aa: CASSEAGQGNSPLHF; cdr3_nt: TGTGCCAGCAGTGAAGCGGGACAGGGTAATTCACCCCTCCACTTT
v_call: TRBV7-2; j_call: TRBJ1-2; clone_size: -; d_call: TRBD1; cdr3_aa: CASSLGGGRGLGGYTF; cdr3_nt: TGTGCCAGCAGCTTAGGAGGGGGCAGGGGGCTCGGTGGCTACACCTTC
v_call: TRBV4-1; j_call: TRBJ2-3; clone_size: -; d_call: -; cdr3_aa: CASSQPTGLTDTQYF; cdr3_nt: TGCGCCAGCAGCCAACCTACGGGGTTGACAGATACGCAGTATTTT
v_call: TRBV6-5; j_call: TRBJ1-2; clone_size: -; d_call: TRBD1; cdr3_aa: CASKQSNGPGGGYTF; cdr3_nt: TGTGCCAGCAAGCAATCTAACGGGCCAGGGGGTGGCTACACCTTC
v_call: TRBV7-2; j_call: TRBJ2-2; clone_size: once; d_call: TRBD2; cdr3_aa: CASSPGLAGRTGELFF; cdr3_nt: TGTGCCAGCAGCCCCGGACTAGCGGGGAGAACCGGGGAGCTGTTTTTT
v_call: TRBV6-1; j_call: TRBJ2-4; clone_size: -; d_call: TRBD1; cdr3_aa: CASSDRGLAKNIQYF; cdr3_nt: TGTGCCAGCAGTGACAGGGGGTTAGCCAAAAACATTCAGTACTTC
v_call: TRBV5-4; j_call: TRBJ2-7; clone_size: -; d_call: -; cdr3_aa: CASSLVGRVGSYEQYF; cdr3_nt: TGTGCCAGCAGCTTGGTCGGGCGGGTTGGCTCCTACGAGCAGTACTTC
v_call: TRBV5-5; j_call: TRBJ2-5; clone_size: few; d_call: -; cdr3_aa: CASSLGGATETQYF; cdr3_nt: TGTGCCAGCAGCTTGGGCGGAGCGACGGAGACCCAGTACTTC